This TCR beta chain came from a study of cytomegalovirus exposure and HLA in healthy donors. Study-wide results and caveats: Upon later analysis, TCR association rates were observed to vary by HLA locus, being highest for DRB1 and lowest for HLA-C.

This clone was observed a few times. Its antigen is unknown. In the PCR, 60 Vbeta and 13 Jbeta primers were used. Profiling relied on immunoSEQ multiplex PCR, and the TCRdb table lists in-frame clones only, not all of them. The repertoire holds approximately 160,000 clones, with over 70% as singletons. V lost 0 bases, J lost 2 bases, and 0 bases stayed unmatched. From germline, CDR1 is SGHRS and CDR2 YFSETQ. The CDR3 consists of 14 residues. Healthy individuals who donated bone marrow served as the donors. The chain recombines TRBV5-1 with TRBJ2-7, with 9 bases identical to TRBD1. The sequence was collected from a male donor in good health and CMV-seropositive. Sequencing was done on a sample of PBMCs. CDR3 bases: TGCGCCAGCAGCTTGGGACAGGGGGCCTACGAGCAGTACTTC. Its protein product is CASSLGQGAYEQYF.